This TCR beta chain was documented in a study of blood T cells in healthy people across ages. For the second PCR, which ran for roughly 6 to 12 cycles, a sample-barcoded 5' primer and a J-beta primer mix were used. Each cDNA molecule received a tag from a template-switch adaptor that had 12 random nucleotides. Each CDR3 protein gets one entry after TCRdb re-called the 5' RACE reads with MiXCR. The top ten hold around 23% of the sample, which has about 600,000 distinct CDR3 sequences, less than 60% seen once. CDR3 size: 12 residues. V was clipped by 2 bases and J by 5 bases, with 6 bases between them. Germline-derived CDR1 and CDR2 are MNHNY and SVGAGI (reference sequence). General study results and limits: Expanded clonotype changes were possibly confounded by unknown donor CMV status. A greater number of naive CD4+ cells and higher diversity distinguished long-lived donors from aged donors.

This clonotype has at least ten counts. Antigen specificity is unknown. The rearrangement uses TRBV6-6 and TRBJ1-1; D is ambiguous. Source material: blood. This sequence was found in a man older than 75 in good health. DNA of the CDR3: TGTGCCAGCAGTTACCACGCGACTGAAGCTTTCTTT. Translating gives CASSYHATEAFF.